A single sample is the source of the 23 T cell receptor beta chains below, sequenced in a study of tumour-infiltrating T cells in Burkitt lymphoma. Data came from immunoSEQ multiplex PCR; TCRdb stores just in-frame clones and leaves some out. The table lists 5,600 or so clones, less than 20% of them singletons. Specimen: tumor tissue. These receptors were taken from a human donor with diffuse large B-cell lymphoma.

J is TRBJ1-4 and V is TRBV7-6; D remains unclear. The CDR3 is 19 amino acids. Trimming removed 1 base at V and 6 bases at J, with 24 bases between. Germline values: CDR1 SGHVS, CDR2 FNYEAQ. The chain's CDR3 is CASSLVPSWESRDDEKLFF. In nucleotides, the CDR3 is TGTGCCAGCAGCTTAGTCCCGTCATGGGAAAGTCGAGATGATGAAAAACTGTTTTTT.

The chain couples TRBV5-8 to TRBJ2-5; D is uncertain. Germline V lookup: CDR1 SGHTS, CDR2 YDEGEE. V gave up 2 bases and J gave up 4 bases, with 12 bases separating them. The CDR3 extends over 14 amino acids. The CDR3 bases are TGTGCCAGCAGCTTCGTTCCGGGTACAGAGACCCAGTACTTC. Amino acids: CASSFVPGTETQYF. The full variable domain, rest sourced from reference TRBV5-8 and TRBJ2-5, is EAGVTQSPTHLIKTRGQQATLRCSPISGHTSVYWYQQALGLGLQFLLWYDEGEERNRGNFPPRFSGRQFPNYSSELNVNALELEDSALYLCASSFVPGTETQYFGPGTRLLVL.

As DNA, the CDR3 is TGTGCCAGCAGCCCGACCAGGGGAATTACAGATACGCAGTATTTT. It translates to CASSPTRGITDTQYF. This chain uses TRBV5-6 with TRBJ2-3, with D tentatively TRBD1 (6 bases). The germline gives CDR1 SGHDT, CDR2 YYEEEE. The germline V and J ends were trimmed by 4 bases and 3 bases, with 15 bases remaining between them. The CDR3 has 15 residues.

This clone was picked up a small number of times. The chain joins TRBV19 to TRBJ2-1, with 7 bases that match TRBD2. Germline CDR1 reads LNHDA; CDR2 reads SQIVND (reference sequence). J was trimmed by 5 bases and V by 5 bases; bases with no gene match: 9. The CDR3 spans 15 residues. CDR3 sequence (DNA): TGTGCCAGTAGTCCCGACGGGAGGTGGAACAATGAGCAGTTCTTC. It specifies CASSPDGRWNNEQFF.

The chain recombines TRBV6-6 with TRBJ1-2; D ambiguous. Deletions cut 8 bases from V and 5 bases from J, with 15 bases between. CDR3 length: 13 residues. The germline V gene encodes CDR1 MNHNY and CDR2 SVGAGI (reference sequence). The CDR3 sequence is CASAPGQGYGYTF. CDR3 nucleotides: TGTGCCAGCGCCCCGGGCCAAGGATATGGCTACACCTTC.

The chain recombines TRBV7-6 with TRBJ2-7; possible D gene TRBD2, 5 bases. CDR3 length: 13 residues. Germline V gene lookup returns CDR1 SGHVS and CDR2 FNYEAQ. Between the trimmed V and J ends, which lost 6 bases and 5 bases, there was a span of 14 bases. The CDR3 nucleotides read TGTGCCAGCAGTGGACTTCTACCCCACGAGCAGTACTTC. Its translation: CASSGLLPHEQYF.

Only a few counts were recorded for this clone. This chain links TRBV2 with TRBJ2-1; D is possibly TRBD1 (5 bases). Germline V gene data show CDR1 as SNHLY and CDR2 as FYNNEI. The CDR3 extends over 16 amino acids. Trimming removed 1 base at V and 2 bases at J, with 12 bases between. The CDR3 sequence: CASSEGGASPYNEQFF. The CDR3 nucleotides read TGTGCCAGCAGTGAAGGTGGGGCTTCTCCCTACAATGAGCAGTTCTTC.

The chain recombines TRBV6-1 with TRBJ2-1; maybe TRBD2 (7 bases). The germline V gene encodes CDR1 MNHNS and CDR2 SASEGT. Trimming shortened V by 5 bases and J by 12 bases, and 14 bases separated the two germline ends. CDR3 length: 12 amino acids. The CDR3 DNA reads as TGTGCCAGCAGTTGGGGGGGCGGAGGGCAGTTCTTC. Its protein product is CASSWGGGGQFF.

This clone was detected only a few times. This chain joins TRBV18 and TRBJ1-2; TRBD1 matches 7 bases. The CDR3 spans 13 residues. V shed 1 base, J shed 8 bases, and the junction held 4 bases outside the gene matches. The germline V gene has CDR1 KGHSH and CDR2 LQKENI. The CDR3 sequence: CASSPQNRGGYTF. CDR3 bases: TGTGCCAGCTCACCACAGAACAGGGGCGGCTACACCTTC.

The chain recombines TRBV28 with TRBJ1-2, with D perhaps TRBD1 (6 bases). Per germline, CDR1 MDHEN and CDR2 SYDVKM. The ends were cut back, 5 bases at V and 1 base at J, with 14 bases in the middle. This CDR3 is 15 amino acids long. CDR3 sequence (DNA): TGTGCCAGCAGTCGCGGACAGCTCTATAACTATGGCTACACCTTC. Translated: CASSRGQLYNYGYTF.

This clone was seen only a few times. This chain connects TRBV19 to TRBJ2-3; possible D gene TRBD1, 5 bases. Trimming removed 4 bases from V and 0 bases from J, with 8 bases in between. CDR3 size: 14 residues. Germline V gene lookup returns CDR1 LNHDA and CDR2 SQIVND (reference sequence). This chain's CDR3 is CASSSTGSTDTQYF. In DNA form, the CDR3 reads TGTGCCAGTAGTAGTACAGGCAGCACAGATACGCAGTATTTT.

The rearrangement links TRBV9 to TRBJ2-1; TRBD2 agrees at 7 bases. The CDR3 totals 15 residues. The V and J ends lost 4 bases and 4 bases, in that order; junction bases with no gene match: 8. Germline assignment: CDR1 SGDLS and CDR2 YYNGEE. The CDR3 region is CASSYPSGGYNEQFF. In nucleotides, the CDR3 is TGTGCCAGCAGCTATCCTAGCGGAGGATACAATGAGCAGTTCTTC.

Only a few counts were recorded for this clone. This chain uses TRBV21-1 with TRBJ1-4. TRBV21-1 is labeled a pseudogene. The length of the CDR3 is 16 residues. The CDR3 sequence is CASSKEPDPRGEKLFF. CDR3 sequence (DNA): TGTGCCAGCAGCAAAGAACCGGACCCCAGAGGGGAAAAACTGTTTTTT.

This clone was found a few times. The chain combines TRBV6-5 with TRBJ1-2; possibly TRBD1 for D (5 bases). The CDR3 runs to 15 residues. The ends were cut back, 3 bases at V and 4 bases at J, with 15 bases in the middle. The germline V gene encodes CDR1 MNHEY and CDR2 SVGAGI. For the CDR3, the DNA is TGTGCCAGCAGTTATAGGGCAGGGAAGGTCTATGGCTACACCTTC. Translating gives CASSYRAGKVYGYTF.

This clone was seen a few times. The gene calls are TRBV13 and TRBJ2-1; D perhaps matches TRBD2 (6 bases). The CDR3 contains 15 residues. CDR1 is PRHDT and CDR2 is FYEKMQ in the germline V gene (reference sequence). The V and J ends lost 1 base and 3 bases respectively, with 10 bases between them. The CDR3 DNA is TGTGCCAGCAGCTTAGCGGGAGACATCTACAATGAGCAGTTCTTC. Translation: CASSLAGDIYNEQFF.

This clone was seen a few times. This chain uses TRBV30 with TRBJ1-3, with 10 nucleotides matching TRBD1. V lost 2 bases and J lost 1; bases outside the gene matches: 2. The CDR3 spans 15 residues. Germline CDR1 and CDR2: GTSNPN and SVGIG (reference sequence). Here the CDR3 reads CAWSPGQGSGNTIYF. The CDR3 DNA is TGTGCCTGGAGTCCGGGACAGGGGTCTGGAAACACCATATATTTT.

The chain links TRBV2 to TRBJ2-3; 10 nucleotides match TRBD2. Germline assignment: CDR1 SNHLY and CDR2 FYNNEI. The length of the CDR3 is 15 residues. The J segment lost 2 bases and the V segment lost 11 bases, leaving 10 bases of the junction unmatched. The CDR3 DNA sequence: TGTGCCGGGACAAGCGGGAGGGGGGTCACAGATACGCAGTATTTT. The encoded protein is CAGTSGRGVTDTQYF.

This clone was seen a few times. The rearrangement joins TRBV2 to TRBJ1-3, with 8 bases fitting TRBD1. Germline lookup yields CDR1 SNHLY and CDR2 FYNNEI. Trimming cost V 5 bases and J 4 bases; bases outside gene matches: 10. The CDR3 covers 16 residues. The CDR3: CASSPSIQGGGNTIYF. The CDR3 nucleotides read TGTGCCAGCAGTCCCTCCATACAGGGGGGCGGAAACACCATATATTTT.

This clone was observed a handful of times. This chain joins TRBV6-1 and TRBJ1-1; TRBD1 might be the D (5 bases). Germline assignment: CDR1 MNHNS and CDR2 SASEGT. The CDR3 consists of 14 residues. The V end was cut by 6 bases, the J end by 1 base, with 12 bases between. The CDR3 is CASSRLGQNTEAFF. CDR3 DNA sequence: TGTGCCAGCAGCCGGTTGGGGCAGAACACTGAAGCTTTCTTT.

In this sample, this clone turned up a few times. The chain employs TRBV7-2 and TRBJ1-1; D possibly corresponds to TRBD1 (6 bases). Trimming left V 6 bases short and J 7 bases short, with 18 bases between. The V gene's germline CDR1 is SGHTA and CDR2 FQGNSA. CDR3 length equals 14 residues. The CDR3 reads CASRPQGGVGEAFF. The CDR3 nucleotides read TGTGCCAGCAGGCCACAGGGTGGGGTCGGTGAAGCTTTCTTT.

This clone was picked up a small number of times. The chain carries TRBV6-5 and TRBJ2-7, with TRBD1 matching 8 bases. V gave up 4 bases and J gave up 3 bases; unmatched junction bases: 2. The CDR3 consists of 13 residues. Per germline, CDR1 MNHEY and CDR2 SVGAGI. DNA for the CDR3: TGTGCCAGCAGTTTTGACAGGGGCTACGAGCAGTACTTC. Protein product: CASSFDRGYEQYF.

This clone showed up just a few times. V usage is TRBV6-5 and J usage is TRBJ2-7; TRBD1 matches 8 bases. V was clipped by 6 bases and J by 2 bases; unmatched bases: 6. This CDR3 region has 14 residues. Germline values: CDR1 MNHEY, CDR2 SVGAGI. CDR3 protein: CASRPRGQAYEQYF. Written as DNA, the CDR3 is TGTGCCAGCAGGCCCAGGGGGCAGGCCTACGAGCAGTACTTC.

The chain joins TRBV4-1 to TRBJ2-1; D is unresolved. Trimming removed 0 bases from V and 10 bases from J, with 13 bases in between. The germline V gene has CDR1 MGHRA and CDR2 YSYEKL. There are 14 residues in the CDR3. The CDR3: CASSQEERALEQFF. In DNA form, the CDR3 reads TGCGCCAGCAGCCAAGAAGAGAGAGCATTAGAGCAGTTCTTC.